Listed below are T cell receptor beta chains from one sample, sequenced in a study of shared clonotypes between healthy human individuals. Profiling relied on immunoSEQ multiplex PCR, and the TCRdb table lists in-frame clones only, not all of them. The table lists about 670,000 clones, approximately 75% of them singletons. The material sequenced was memory CD4+ T cells sorted from blood. These receptors were taken from a woman between 25 and 40 years old in good health. Both conserved end residues are trimmed from each CDR3.

CDR3aa | j_gene | v_gene
ASSNRVYIYEQY | TRBJ2-7 | TRBV21-1
ASSPRTGEPQH | TRBJ1-5 | TRBV18
ASSQGNSYEQY | TRBJ2-7 | TRBV19
ASSRSSAYNEQF | TRBJ2-1 | TRBV10-1
ASSPTLPSWLRD | TRBJ2-7 | TRBV7-9
ASSQLGYEQY | TRBJ2-7 | TRBV7-2
ASSATGIYEQY | NA | TRBV2
ASSPQDTEAF | TRBJ1-1 | TRBV18
ASHWDRVHEQY | TRBJ2-7 | TRBV21-1
ASGPFWDTGELF | TRBJ2-2 | TRBV27
ASSLVSGGNEQY | TRBJ2-7 | TRBV7-9
ASSKWWRGPYNEQF | TRBJ2-1 | TRBV21-1
ASSLGGTFGSYEQY | TRBJ2-7 | TRBV13
ASSSSTGRFRNQPQH | TRBJ1-5 | TRBV28
ASSPDSFNYGYT | TRBJ1-2 | TRBV5-1
ASNAGTGMNTEAF | TRBJ1-1 | TRBV27
ASSYPSGRGTEAF | TRBJ1-1 | TRBV6-6
ASSYQGGSTDTQY | TRBJ2-3 | TRBV13
ASSRDLTGIYGYT | TRBJ1-2 | TRBV14
ASSLKGLDFLQY | TRBJ2-4 | TRBV28
ASSFFKGSGVAF | TRBJ1-1 | TRBV28
ASSQKPGLNYNEQF | TRBJ2-1 | TRBV4-1
ASSPPPYNEQF | TRBJ2-1 | TRBV7-3
ASSPVRGRAAGELF | TRBJ2-2 | TRBV11-3
ASSEGRINEAF | TRBJ1-1 | TRBV6-6
ASSPDLGTDTQY | TRBJ2-3 | TRBV5-4
ASSDGTSVTDTQY | TRBJ2-3 | TRBV2
ASSFRGRTNEQY | TRBJ2-7 | TRBV5-6
ASSIGTPLLQETQY | TRBJ2-5 | TRBV7-9
ASSPGLADNEQF | TRBJ2-1 | TRBV7-9
ASSPPVYARRSHEQY | TRBJ2-7 | TRBV18
ASSTNRGRTEAF | TRBJ1-1 | TRBV27
SVEDQSGSGNTIY | TRBJ1-3 | TRBV29-1
ASSSLIQGAHEQY | TRBJ2-7 | TRBV5-4
ASRGTATDTQY | TRBJ2-3 | TRBV27
ASSLTSGDREQY | TRBJ2-7 | TRBV5-5
AWSVQGGSEQY | TRBJ2-7 | TRBV30
ASSLVPRSEQY | TRBJ2-7 | TRBV7-2
ASSFGEGTYEQY | TRBJ2-7 | TRBV7-6
ASSQEEGTANTGELF | TRBJ2-2 | TRBV4-1
ASSTGDRTEAF | TRBJ1-1 | TRBV11-3
ASSPGDRVGYEQY | TRBJ2-7 | TRBV28
ASQWGRGINQPQH | TRBJ1-5 | TRBV2
ASSSLAGGPYEQY | TRBJ2-7 | TRBV19
ASSFGTGLGETQY | TRBJ2-5 | TRBV5-1
SASGRNTEAF | TRBJ1-1 | TRBV29-1
ASSYSGTGGTYEQY | TRBJ2-7 | TRBV6-6
ASSEGGFQYLHTEAF | TRBJ1-1 | TRBV2
ASSPASGQSYEQY | TRBJ2-7 | TRBV4-1
ASSYSGQEY | TRBJ2-7 | TRBV6-5
ASSEAGGGHRPYNEQF | TRBJ2-1 | TRBV6-1
ASSIKLSNTGELF | TRBJ2-2 | TRBV19
ASSPQMNTEAF | TRBJ1-1 | TRBV14
ASSIRRNTEAF | TRBJ1-1 | TRBV19
ASSLGGSQNTEAF | TRBJ1-1 | TRBV11-1
ASSTQGPTEKLF | TRBJ1-4 | TRBV5-4